The rows below give T cell receptor beta chains drawn from one sample of a study of PD-1 blockade in classical Hodgkin lymphoma. TCRdb's copy holds only in-frame clones and misses some; the assay was immunoSEQ multiplex PCR. The repertoire holds some 41,000 clones, with around 87% as singletons. This specimen was peripheral blood mononuclear cells (PBMCs), taken before the second cycle of nivolumab. The receptor source for this set is a human donor with classical Hodgkin lymphoma. CDR3s include the opening cysteine and the closing phenylalanine or tryptophan. The D gene is left open where the match is weak. For some rows the clone size is stated as once, few or many, or as a class when expanded; others skip it.

>TRBV9|15|NA|TRBJ2-5|TRBD2
CASSALGAGQETQYF
TGTGCCAGCAGCGCCTTGGGAGCGGGACAAGAGACCCAGTACTTC
>TRBV27|14|NA|TRBJ1-5|NA
CASSPPGFNQPQHF
TGTGCCAGCAGTCCCCCTGGGTTTAATCAGCCCCAGCATTTT
>TRBV11-2|14|NA|TRBJ1-6|NA
CASSLGASNSPLHF
TGTGCCAGCAGCTTAGGAGCCAGTAATTCACCCCTCCACTTT
>TRBV5-1|14|once|TRBJ2-7|NA
CASAGGPTSYEQYF
TGCGCCAGCGCTGGGGGACCGACCTCCTACGAGCAGTACTTC
>TRBV4-1|18|NA|TRBJ1-3|TRBD1
CASSQGDRGRVSGNTIYF
TGCGCCAGCAGCCAGGGGGACAGGGGAAGGGTTTCTGGAAACACCATATATTTT
>TRBV27|20|NA|TRBJ2-3|TRBD2
CASSFHGTSGRVSSTDTQYF
TGTGCCAGCAGTTTCCACGGGACTAGCGGGAGGGTCTCCAGCACAGATACGCAGTATTTT
>TRBV6-6|12|NA|TRBJ2-5|NA
CASSYGGETQYF
TGTGCCAGCAGTTATGGCGGAGAGACCCAGTACTTC
>TRBV7-2|18|NA|TRBJ2-3|TRBD2
CASSLVTGTSGRTDTQYF
TGTGCCAGCAGCCTAGTCACCGGGACTAGCGGGCGCACAGATACGCAGTATTTT
>TRBV29-1|13|NA|TRBJ2-3|NA
CSVYPGSADTQYF
TGCAGCGTTTATCCGGGTTCTGCAGATACGCAGTATTTT
>TRBV28|12|NA|TRBJ1-4|NA
CASSLSNEKLFF
TGTGCCAGCTCCCTTTCCAATGAAAAACTGTTTTTT
>TRBV9|16|NA|TRBJ2-1|NA
CASSAGPRISYNEQFF
TGTGCCAGCAGCGCGGGTCCCAGGATCTCCTACAATGAGCAGTTCTTC
>TRBV5-1|15|NA|TRBJ2-2|TRBD2
CASKTSGRWTGELFF
TGCGCCAGCAAAACTAGCGGGAGGTGGACCGGGGAGCTGTTTTTT
>TRBV7-2|15|NA|TRBJ1-1|TRBD1
CASSVQGASNTEAFF
TGTGCCAGCAGCGTACAGGGGGCTTCGAACACTGAAGCTTTCTTT
>TRBV16|13|NA|TRBJ1-6|NA
CASSQSNSWTLHF
TGTGCCAGCAGCCAATCGAACAGTTGGACCCTCCACTTT
>TRBV19|16|NA|TRBJ2-1|TRBD2
CASSRLAGGPGNEQFF
TGTGCCAGTAGTCGGTTAGCGGGAGGGCCCGGCAATGAGCAGTTCTTC
>TRBV9|16|NA|TRBJ2-2|NA
CASSVAWTVNTGELFF
TGTGCCAGCAGCGTGGCCTGGACAGTTAACACCGGGGAGCTGTTTTTT
>TRBV6-1|19|NA|TRBJ1-5|TRBD1
CASSEDRGTGFYSNQPQHF
TGTGCCAGCAGTGAAGACAGGGGCACAGGCTTTTATAGCAATCAGCCCCAGCATTTT
>TRBV2|16|NA|TRBJ2-1|TRBD2
CASSSLAGGTYNEQFF
TGTGCCAGCAGTTCCCTAGCGGGGGGAACCTACAATGAGCAGTTCTTC
>TRBV19|14|NA|TRBJ2-5|TRBD1
CASNRDSNQETQYF
TGTGCCAGTAATCGGGACAGCAACCAAGAGACCCAGTACTTC
>TRBV19|14|NA|TRBJ2-1|TRBD2
CASSAPPGLGEQFF
TGTGCCAGTAGTGCCCCACCAGGACTAGGTGAGCAGTTCTTC
>TRBV5-1|13|NA|TRBJ2-5|TRBD2
CASKPGGRETQYF
TGCGCCAGCAAACCGGGGGGGCGAGAGACCCAGTACTTC
>TRBV29-1|12|NA|TRBJ2-5|NA
CSVVEPRETQYF
TGCAGCGTTGTCGAGCCAAGAGAGACCCAGTACTTC
>TRBV18|16|NA|TRBJ1-6|TRBD1
CASSPDRDGFSSPLHF
TGTGCCAGCTCCCCAGACAGGGACGGGTTCAGTTCACCCCTCCACTTT
>TRBV5-1|14|NA|TRBJ2-1|NA
CASSPRTSNNEQFF
TGCGCCAGCAGCCCTCGGACTTCAAACAATGAGCAGTTCTTC
>TRBV27|12|NA|TRBJ1-2|TRBD1
CASGLQGAGYTF
TGTGCCAGCGGACTACAGGGGGCGGGCTACACCTTC
>TRBV9|14|NA|TRBJ2-5|NA
CASSPRRGWETQYF
TGTGCCAGCAGCCCCCGTAGGGGTTGGGAGACCCAGTACTTC
>TRBV6-4|13|NA|TRBJ2-7|NA
CASSPGPGDEQYF
TGTGCCAGCAGTCCCGGACCGGGGGACGAGCAGTACTTC
>TRBV6-5|12|NA|TRBJ1-1|NA
CASRQGNTEAFF
TGTGCCAGCAGACAGGGGAACACTGAAGCTTTCTTT
>TRBV10-3|14|NA|TRBJ1-4|NA
CAISEQANNEKLFF
TGTGCCATCAGTGAACAGGCGAATAATGAAAAACTGTTTTTT
>TRBV28|13|NA|TRBJ2-5|NA
CASSLSLWETQYF
TGTGCCAGCAGTTTAAGCCTCTGGGAGACCCAGTACTTC
>TRBV11-1|15|NA|TRBJ2-7|TRBD2
CASLGLAGGTYEQYF
TGTGCCAGCCTGGGACTAGCGGGAGGAACCTACGAGCAGTACTTC
>TRBV19|15|once|TRBJ1-5|NA
CASSIGRGSNQPQHF
TGTGCCAGTAGTATAGGACGGGGTAGCAATCAGCCCCAGCATTTT
>TRBV5-1|14|NA|TRBJ1-4|NA
CASSLAGTSEKLFF
TGCGCCAGCAGCTTGGCGGGGACGTCTGAAAAACTGTTTTTT
>TRBV2|15|NA|TRBJ1-4|NA
CASSEPSLGREKLFF
TGTGCCAGCAGTGAACCCTCTCTAGGGCGGGAAAAACTGTTTTTT
>TRBV6-5|15|NA|TRBJ1-4|NA
CASSSWAGVGEKLFF
TGTGCCAGCAGTTCGTGGGCAGGGGTGGGTGAAAAACTGTTTTTT
>TRBV5-8|13|NA|TRBJ1-2|NA
CASSPGRPGGYTF
TGTGCCAGCAGCCCGGGACGTCCAGGGGGCTACACCTTC
>TRBV27|14|NA|TRBJ2-5|NA
CASSLGGGGETQYF
TGTGCCAGCAGTTTAGGGGGCGGGGGAGAGACCCAGTACTTC
>TRBV28|15|NA|TRBJ2-7|TRBD1
CASSRDRGSSYEQYF
TGTGCCAGCAGTCGCGACAGGGGGAGCTCCTACGAGCAGTACTTC
>TRBV28|8|NA|TRBJ1-6|NA
CGVGPLHF
TGTGGTGTGGGGCCCCTCCACTTT
>TRBV7-3|16|NA|TRBJ2-3|TRBD1
CASSLGTGLGTDTQYF
TGTGCCAGCAGCCTCGGGACAGGGCTCGGCACAGATACGCAGTATTTT
>TRBV6-5|14|once|TRBJ1-1|TRBD1
CASIYRGRYTEAFF
TGTGCCAGCATTTACAGGGGGCGGTACACTGAAGCTTTCTTT
>TRBV11-2|15|NA|TRBJ2-7|TRBD2
CASSLESSGGYEQYF
TGTGCCAGCAGCTTAGAATCTAGCGGGGGCTACGAGCAGTACTTC
>TRBV27|14|NA|TRBJ1-2|TRBD1
CATGQGQPHYGYTF
TGTGCCACCGGACAGGGTCAACCCCACTATGGCTACACCTTC
>TRBV5-1|15|NA|TRBJ1-2|TRBD1
CASSSNLGQGYGYTF
TGCGCCAGCAGCTCGAACTTAGGACAGGGATATGGCTACACCTTC
>TRBV5-1|15|NA|TRBJ2-3|TRBD2
CASSSLAGGPDTQYF
TGCGCCAGCAGCTCCTTAGCGGGGGGCCCAGATACGCAGTATTTT
>TRBV6-5|14|NA|TRBJ2-7|NA
CASSYRDGIYEQYF
TGTGCCAGCAGTTACCGGGACGGGATATACGAGCAGTACTTC
>TRBV7-9|17|NA|TRBJ2-5|NA
CASSLRGRTLEKETQYF
TGTGCCAGCAGCTTACGAGGCAGAACTCTCGAAAAAGAGACCCAGTACTTC